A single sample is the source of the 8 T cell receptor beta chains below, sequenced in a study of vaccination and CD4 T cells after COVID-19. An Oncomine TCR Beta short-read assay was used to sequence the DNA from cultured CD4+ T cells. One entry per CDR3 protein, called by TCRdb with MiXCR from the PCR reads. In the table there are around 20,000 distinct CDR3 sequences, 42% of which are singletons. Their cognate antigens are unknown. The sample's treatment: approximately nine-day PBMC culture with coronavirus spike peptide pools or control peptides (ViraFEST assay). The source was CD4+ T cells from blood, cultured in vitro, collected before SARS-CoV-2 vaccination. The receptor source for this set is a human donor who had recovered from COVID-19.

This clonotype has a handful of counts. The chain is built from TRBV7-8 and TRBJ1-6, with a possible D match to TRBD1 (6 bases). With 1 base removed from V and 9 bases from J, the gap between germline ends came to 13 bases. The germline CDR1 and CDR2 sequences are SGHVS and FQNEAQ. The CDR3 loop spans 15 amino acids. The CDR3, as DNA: TGTGCCAGCAGCTTAGTCTCAGGGGAAGGTTCACCCCTCCACTTT. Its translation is CASSLVSGEGSPLHF.

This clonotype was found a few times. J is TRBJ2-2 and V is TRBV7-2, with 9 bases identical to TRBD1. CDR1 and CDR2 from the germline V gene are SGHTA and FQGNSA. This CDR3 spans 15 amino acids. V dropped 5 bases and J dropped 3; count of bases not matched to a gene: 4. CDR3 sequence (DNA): TGTGCCAGCAGCCGGGACAGGGTGGACACCGGGGAGCTGTTTTTT. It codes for CASSRDRVDTGELFF. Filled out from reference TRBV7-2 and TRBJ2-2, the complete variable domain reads GAGVSQSPSNKVTEKGKDVELRCDPISGHTALYWYRQSLGQGLEFLIYFQGNSAPDKSGLPSDRFSAERTGGSVSTLTIQRTQQEDSAVYLCASSRDRVDTGELFFGEGSRLTVL.

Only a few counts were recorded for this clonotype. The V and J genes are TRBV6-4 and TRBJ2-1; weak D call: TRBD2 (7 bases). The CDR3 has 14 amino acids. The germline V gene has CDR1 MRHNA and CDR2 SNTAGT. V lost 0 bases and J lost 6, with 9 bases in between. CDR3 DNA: TGTGCCAGCAGTGACTCGGGGGGGGCCAATGAGCAGTTCTTC. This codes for CASSDSGGANEQFF.

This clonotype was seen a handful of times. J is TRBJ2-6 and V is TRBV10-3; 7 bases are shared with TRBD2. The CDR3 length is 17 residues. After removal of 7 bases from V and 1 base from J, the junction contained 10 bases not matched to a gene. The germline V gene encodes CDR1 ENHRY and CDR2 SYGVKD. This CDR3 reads CAINPGLTNSGANVLTF. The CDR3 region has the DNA TGTGCCATCAATCCGGGACTAACTAATTCTGGGGCCAACGTCCTGACTTTC.

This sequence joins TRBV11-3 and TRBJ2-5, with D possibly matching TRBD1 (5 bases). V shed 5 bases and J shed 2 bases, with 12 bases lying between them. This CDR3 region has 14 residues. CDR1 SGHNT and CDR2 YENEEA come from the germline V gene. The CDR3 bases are TGTGCCAGCAGCGGGGCCAGATTACAAGAGACCCAGTACTTC. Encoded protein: CASSGARLQETQYF. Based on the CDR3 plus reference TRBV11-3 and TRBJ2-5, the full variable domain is EAGVVQSPRYKIIEKKQPVAFWCNPISGHNTLYWYLQNLGQGPELLIRYENEEAVDDSQLPKDRFSAERLKGVDSTLKIQPAELGDSAVYLCASSGARLQETQYFGPGTRLLVL.

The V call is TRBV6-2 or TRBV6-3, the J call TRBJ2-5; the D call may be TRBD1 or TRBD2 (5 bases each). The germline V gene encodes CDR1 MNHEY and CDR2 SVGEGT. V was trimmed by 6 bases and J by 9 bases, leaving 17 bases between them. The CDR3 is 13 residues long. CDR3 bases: TGTGCCAGCAGCCTAACGGAGTTGGGGGCCCAGTACTTC. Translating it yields CASSLTELGAQYF.

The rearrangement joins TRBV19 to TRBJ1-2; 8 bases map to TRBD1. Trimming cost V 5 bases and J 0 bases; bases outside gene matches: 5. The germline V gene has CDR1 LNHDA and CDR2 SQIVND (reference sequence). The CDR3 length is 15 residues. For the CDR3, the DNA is TGTGCCAGTAGTCTTCGGACAGGGACTAACTATGGCTACACCTTC. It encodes CASSLRTGTNYGYTF.

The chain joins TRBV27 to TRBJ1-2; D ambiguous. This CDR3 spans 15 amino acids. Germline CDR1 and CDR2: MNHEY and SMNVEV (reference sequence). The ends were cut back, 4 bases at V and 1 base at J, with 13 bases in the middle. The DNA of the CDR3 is TGTGCCAGCAGTTCATACAGACCCGGTAACTATGGCTACACCTTC. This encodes CASSSYRPGNYGYTF.